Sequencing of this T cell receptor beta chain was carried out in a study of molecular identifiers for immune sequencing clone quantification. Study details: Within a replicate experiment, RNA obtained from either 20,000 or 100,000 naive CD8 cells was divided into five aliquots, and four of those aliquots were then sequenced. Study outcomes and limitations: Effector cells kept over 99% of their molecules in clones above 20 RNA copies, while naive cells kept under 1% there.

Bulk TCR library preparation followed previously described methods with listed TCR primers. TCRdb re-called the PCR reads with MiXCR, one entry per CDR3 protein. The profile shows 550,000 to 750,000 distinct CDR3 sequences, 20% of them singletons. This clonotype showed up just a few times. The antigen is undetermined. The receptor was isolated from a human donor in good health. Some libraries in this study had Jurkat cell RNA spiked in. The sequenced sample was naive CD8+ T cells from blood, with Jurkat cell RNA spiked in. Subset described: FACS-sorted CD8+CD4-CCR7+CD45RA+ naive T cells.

In DNA form, the CDR3 reads TGTGCCAGTAGTAAAGACGGGACCCAGTACTTC. It codes for CASSKDGTQYF. This chain links TRBV19 with TRBJ2-5; D not certain. This CDR3 is built from 11 residues. Trimming left V 4 bases short and J 7 bases short, with 7 bases between. Germline assignment: CDR1 LNHDA and CDR2 SQIVND (reference sequence).